This T cell receptor (beta chain) is from a study of shared clonotypes between healthy human individuals. The study's findings and limits: Clonotype sharing among donors was expected to depend on sequencing depth.

Donors were healthy HIV-negative adults without recent acute infections or vaccinations. Tens of millions of PBMCs were counted before genomic DNA extraction. CDR1 and CDR2 from the germline V gene are LNHDA and SQIVND (reference sequence). This CDR3 has 15 amino acids. V was shortened by 1 base and J by 1 base, with 10 bases between the two germline ends. As to this clone: The antigen is undetermined.

The table came from immunoSEQ multiplex PCR; TCRdb's copy has only in-frame clones and leaves some out. The sample carries about 480,000 clones, nearly 80% recorded once. V usage is TRBV19 and J usage is TRBJ2-5, with a possible D match to TRBD2 (6 bases). This TCR derives from a woman in her forties in good health. Some clones in this sample may be carry-over from other donors' samples. Sequenced input: PBMCs. This CDR3 is CASSIGRGFQETQYF. CDR3 DNA sequence: TGTGCCAGTAGTATAGGACGGGGGTTCCAAGAGACCCAGTACTTC.